This TCR beta chain was found in a study of cytomegalovirus exposure and HLA in healthy donors. Losses at the gene ends were 4 bases for V and 8 bases for J; bases not matched to a gene: 9. CDR3 size: 16 residues. From germline, CDR1 is MGHRA and CDR2 YSYEKL. In the PCR, 60 Vbeta and 13 Jbeta primers were used. Assay: immunoSEQ multiplex PCR; the TCRdb copy retains only in-frame clones and omits some. Among roughly 150,000 clones listed, 60% to 85% were seen once. The sequence was obtained from a woman between 45 and 60 years old in good health and CMV-seropositive. This chain connects TRBV4-1 to TRBJ2-1; the match to TRBD2 covers 12 bases. Sequencing input: PBMCs. For the CDR3, the DNA is TGCGCCAGCAGCCCCCCCGAGCTAGCGGGGGGGCATGAGCAGTTCTTC. Its translation is CASSPPELAGGHEQFF.